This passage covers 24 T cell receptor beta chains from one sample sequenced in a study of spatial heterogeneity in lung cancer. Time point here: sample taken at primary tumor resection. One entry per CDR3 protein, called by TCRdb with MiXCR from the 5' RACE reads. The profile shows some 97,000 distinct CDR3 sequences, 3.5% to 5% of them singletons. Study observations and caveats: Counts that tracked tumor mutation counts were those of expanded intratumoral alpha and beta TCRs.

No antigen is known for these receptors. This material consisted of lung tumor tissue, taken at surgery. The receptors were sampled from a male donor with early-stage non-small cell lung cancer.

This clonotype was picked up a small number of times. The CDR3 DNA reads TGTGCCAGCAGTCTCTCCATAGGGACAGCCGGTGGGACCCAGTACTTC. This encodes CASSLSIGTAGGTQYF. The chain couples TRBV27 to TRBJ2-5; TRBD1 agrees at 7 bases. The CDR3 runs to 16 residues. After removal of 5 bases from V and 7 bases from J, the junction contained 16 bases not matched to a gene. Germline V gives CDR1 MNHEY, CDR2 SMNVEV (reference sequence).

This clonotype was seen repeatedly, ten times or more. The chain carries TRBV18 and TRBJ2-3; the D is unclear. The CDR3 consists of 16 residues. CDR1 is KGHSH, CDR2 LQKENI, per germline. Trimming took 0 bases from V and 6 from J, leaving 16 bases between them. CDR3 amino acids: CASSPPTATIGDTQYF. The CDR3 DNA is TGTGCCAGCTCACCACCGACGGCAACAATCGGCGATACGCAGTATTTT.

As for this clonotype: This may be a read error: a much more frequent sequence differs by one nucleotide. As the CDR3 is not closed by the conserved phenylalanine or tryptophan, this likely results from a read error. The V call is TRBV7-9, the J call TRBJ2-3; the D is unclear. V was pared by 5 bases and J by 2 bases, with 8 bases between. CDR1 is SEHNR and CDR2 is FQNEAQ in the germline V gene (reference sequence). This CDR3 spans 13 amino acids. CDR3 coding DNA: TGTGCCAGCAGCCTCGATGTCACAGATACGCAGTATTCT. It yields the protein CASSLDVTDTQYS.

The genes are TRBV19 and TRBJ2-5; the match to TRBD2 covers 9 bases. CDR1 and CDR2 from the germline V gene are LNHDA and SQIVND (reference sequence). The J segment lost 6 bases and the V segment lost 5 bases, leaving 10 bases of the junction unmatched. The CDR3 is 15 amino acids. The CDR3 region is CASSRRAGGDKTQYF. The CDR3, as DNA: TGTGCCAGTAGTCGGCGAGCGGGAGGCGACAAGACCCAGTACTTC.

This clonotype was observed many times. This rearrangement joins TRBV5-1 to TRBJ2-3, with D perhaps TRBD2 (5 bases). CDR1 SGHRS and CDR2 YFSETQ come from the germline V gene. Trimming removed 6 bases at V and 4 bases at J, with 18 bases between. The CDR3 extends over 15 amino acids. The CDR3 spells CASNAGLGWSDTQYF. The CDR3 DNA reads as TGCGCCAGCAACGCGGGCCTTGGTTGGTCAGATACGCAGTATTTT.

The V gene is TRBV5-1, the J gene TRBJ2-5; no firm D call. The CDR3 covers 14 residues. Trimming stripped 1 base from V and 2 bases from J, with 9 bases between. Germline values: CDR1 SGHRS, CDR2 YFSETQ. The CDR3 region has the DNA TGCGCCAGCAGCTTGAGCAGGATACAAGAGACCCAGTACTTC. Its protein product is CASSLSRIQETQYF.

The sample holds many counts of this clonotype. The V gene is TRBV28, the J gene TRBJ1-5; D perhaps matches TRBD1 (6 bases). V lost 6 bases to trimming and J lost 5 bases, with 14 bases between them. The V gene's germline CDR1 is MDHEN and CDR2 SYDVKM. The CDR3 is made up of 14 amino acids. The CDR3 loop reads CASRLIGGDQPQHF. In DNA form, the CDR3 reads TGTGCCAGCAGACTGATAGGGGGGGATCAGCCCCAGCATTTT.

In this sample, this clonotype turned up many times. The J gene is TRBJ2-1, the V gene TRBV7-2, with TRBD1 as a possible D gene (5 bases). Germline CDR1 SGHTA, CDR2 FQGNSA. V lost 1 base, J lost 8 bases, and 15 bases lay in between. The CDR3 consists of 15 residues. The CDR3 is CASSLEADRAYEQFF. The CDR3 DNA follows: TGTGCCAGCAGCTTAGAAGCTGACAGAGCCTATGAGCAGTTCTTC.

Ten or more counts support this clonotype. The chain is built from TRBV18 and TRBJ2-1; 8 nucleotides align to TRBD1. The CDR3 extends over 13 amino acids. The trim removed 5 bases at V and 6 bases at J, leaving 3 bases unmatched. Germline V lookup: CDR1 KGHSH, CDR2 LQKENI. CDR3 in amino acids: CASSTTGGNEQFF. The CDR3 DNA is TGTGCCAGCTCAACCACAGGGGGCAATGAGCAGTTCTTC.

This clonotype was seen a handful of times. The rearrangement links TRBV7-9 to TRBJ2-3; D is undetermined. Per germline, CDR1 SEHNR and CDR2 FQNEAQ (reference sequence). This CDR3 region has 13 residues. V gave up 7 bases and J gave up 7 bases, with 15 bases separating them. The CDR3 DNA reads TGTGCCAGCAACTCCCCCTTATCCCATACGCAGTATTTT. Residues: CASNSPLSHTQYF.

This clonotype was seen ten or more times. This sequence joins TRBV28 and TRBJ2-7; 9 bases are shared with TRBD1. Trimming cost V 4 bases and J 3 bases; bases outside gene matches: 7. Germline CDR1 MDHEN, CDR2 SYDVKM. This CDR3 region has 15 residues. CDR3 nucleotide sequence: TGTGCCAGCAGTTGGGACAGGGACCCCAACTACGAGCAGTACTTC. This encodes CASSWDRDPNYEQYF.

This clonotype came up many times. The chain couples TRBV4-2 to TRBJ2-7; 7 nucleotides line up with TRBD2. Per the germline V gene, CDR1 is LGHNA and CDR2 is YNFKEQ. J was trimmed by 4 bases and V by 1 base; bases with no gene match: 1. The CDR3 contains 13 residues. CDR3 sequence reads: CASSQGLAYEQYF. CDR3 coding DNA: TGTGCCAGCAGCCAAGGACTAGCTTACGAGCAGTACTTC.

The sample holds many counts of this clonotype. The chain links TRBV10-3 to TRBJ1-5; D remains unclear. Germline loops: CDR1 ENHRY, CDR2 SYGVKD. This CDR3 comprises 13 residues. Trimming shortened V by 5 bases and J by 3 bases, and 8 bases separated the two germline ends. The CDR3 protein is CAISSGVNQPQHF. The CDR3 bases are TGTGCCATCAGTTCAGGTGTCAATCAGCCCCAGCATTTT.

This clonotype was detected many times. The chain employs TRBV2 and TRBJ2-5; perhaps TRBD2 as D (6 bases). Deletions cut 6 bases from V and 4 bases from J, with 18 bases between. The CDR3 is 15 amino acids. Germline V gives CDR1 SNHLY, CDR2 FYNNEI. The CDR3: CASRGTFMAGETQYF. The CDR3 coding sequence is TGTGCCAGCAGGGGGACTTTCATGGCGGGAGAGACCCAGTACTTC.

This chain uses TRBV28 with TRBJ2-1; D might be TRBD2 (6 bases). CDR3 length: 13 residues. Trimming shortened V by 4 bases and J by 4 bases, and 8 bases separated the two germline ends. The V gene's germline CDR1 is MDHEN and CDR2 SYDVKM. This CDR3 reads CASSWLAYNEQFF. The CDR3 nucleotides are TGTGCCAGCAGTTGGCTAGCGTACAATGAGCAGTTCTTC. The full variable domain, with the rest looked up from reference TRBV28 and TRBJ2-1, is DVKVTQSSRYLVKRTGEKVFLECVQDMDHENMFWYRQDPGLGLRLIYFSYDVKMKEKGDIPEGYSVSREKKERFSLILESASTNQTSMYLCASSWLAYNEQFFGPGTRLTVL.

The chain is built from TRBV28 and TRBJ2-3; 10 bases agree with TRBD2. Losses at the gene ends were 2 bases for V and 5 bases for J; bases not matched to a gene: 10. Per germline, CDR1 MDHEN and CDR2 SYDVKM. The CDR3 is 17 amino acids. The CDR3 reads CASSLREREGRRDTQYF. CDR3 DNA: TGTGCCAGCAGTTTACGGGAGCGGGAGGGCAGGAGAGATACGCAGTATTTT.

Here the CDR3 reads CASSTITGTLTSYEQYF. The CDR3 DNA sequence: TGTGCCAGCAGCACAATAACCGGGACATTGACGTCCTACGAGCAGTACTTC. The V gene is TRBV21-1, the J gene TRBJ2-7; TRBD1 is the table's D call and was not checked against the DNA. TRBV21-1 is marked as a pseudogene. The CDR3 extends over 17 amino acids.

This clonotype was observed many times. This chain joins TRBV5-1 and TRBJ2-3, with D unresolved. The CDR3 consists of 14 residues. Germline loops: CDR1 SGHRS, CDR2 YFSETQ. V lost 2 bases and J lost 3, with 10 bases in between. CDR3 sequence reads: CASSFQVPTDTQYF. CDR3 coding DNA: TGCGCCAGCAGCTTCCAGGTACCAACAGATACGCAGTATTTT.

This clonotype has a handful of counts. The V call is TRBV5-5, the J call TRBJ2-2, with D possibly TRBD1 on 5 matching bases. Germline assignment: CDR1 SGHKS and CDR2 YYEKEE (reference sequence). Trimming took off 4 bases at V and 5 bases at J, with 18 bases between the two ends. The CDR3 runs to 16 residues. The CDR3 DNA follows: TGTGCCAGCAGCACCAGGGCAGGGTTCGGGACCGGGGAGCTGTTTTTT. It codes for CASSTRAGFGTGELFF.

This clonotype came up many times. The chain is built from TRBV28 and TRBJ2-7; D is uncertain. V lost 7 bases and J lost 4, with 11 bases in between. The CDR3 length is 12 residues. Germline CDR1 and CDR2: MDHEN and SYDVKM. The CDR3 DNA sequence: TGTGCCAGCACTTCTCGAGCATACGAGCAGTACTTC. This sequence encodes CASTSRAYEQYF. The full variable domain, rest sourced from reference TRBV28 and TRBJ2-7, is DVKVTQSSRYLVKRTGEKVFLECVQDMDHENMFWYRQDPGLGLRLIYFSYDVKMKEKGDIPEGYSVSREKKERFSLILESASTNQTSMYLCASTSRAYEQYFGPGTRLTVT.

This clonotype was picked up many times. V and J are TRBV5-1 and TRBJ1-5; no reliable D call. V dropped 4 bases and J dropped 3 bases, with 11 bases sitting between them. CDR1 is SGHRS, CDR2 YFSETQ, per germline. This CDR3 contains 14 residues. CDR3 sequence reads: CASSPDGNNQPQHF. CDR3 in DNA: TGCGCCAGCAGCCCGGACGGAAACAATCAGCCCCAGCATTTT.

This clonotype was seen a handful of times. This CDR3 reads CASSQRGDIGEKLFF. CDR3 coding DNA: TGTGCCAGCAGCCAAAGGGGGGACATAGGCGAAAAACTGTTTTTT. The rearrangement joins TRBV28 to TRBJ1-4; D is possibly TRBD1 (6 bases). The germline CDR1 and CDR2 sequences are MDHEN and SYDVKM. The CDR3 runs to 15 residues. Trimming cost V 6 bases and J 8 bases, with 19 bases left between them.

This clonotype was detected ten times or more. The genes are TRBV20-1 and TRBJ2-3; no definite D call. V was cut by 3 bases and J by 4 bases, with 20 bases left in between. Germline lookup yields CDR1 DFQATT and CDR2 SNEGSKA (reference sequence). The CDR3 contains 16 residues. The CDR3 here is CSASTTQWGSADTQYF. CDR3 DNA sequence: TGCAGTGCTAGCACCACCCAGTGGGGTTCGGCAGATACGCAGTATTTT.

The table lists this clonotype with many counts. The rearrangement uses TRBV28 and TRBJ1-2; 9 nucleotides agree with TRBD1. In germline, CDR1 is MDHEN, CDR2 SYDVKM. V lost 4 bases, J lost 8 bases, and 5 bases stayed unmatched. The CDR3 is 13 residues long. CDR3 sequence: CASSWDRERGYTF. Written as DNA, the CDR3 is TGTGCCAGCAGTTGGGACAGGGAGAGAGGCTACACCTTC.